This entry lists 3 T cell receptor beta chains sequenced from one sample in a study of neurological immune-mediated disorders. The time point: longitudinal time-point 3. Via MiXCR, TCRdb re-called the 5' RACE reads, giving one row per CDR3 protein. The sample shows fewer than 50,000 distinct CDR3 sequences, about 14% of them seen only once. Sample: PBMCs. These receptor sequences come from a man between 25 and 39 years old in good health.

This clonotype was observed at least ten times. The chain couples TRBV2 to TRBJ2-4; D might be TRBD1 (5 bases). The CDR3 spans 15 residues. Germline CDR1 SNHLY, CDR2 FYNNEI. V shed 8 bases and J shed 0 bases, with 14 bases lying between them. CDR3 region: CASPEDILAKNIQYF. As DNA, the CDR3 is TGTGCCAGCCCTGAGGACATATTAGCCAAAAACATTCAGTACTTC.

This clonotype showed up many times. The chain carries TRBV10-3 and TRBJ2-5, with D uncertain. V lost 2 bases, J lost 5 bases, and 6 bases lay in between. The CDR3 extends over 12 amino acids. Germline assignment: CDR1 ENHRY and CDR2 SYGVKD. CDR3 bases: TGTGCCATCAGTGAGGGTTTCGAGACCCAGTACTTC. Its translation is CAISEGFETQYF.

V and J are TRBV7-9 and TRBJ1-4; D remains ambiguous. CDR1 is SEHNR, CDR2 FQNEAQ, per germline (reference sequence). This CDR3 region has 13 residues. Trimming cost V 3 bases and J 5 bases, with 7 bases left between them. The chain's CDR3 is CASSFPANEKLFF. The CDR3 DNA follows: TGTGCCAGCAGCTTCCCAGCGAATGAAAAACTGTTTTTT. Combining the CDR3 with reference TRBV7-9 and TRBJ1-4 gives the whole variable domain DTGVSQNPRHKITKRGQNVTFRCDPISEHNRLYWYRQTLGQGPEFLTYFQNEAQLEKSRLLSDRFSAERPKGSFSTLEIQRTEQGDSAMYLCASSFPANEKLFFGSGTQLSVL.